A selection of T cell receptor beta chains follows, all from one sample in a study of blood T cell repertoires in COVID-19. Sequencing used immunoSEQ multiplex PCR; TCRdb keeps in-frame clones, though not all of them. Of 150,000 to 200,000 clones detected, 82% appear once; the ten largest clones hold less than 9.5%. Source material: peripheral blood. The receptors stem from an older woman with COVID-19, enrolled during active disease. Each CDR3 is given with its conserved first and last residue. A D gene is named only where the DNA matches it firmly. Clone size is shown for a subset of rows, as once, few, many or a class of expanded clone.

TRBJ2-3,13,TRBV5-1,NA,NA,CASKRGGTDTQYF,TGCGCCAGCAAACGAGGAGGCACAGATACGCAGTATTTT
TRBJ2-1,14,TRBV14,TRBD1,NA,CASSLRQGNNEQFF,TGTGCCAGCAGCCTCCGACAGGGTAACAATGAGCAGTTCTTC
TRBJ2-7,14,TRBV19,NA,few,CASSSTTSSYEQYF,TGTGCCAGTAGTAGCACTACGAGCTCCTACGAGCAGTACTTC
TRBJ2-1,15,TRBV3-1/TRBV3-2,TRBD2,NA,CASSQGRLAGDKQFF,TGTGCCAGCAGCCAAGGACGACTAGCGGGGGATAAGCAGTTCTTC
TRBJ2-2,16,TRBV18,NA,NA,CASSQYTGSETGELFF,TGTGCCAGCTCTCAGTATACAGGCAGCGAAACCGGGGAGCTGTTTTTT
TRBJ1-1,15,TRBV6-5,NA,once,CASNRPGLPNTEAFF,TGTGCCAGCAACCGCCCAGGGCTGCCGAACACTGAAGCTTTCTTT
TRBJ1-2,12,TRBV7-8,NA,few,CASSPLGQAYTF,TGTGCCAGCAGCCCCCTGGGGCAAGCCTACACCTTC
TRBJ1-6,14,TRBV30,NA,once,CAWSVQTANSPLHF,TGTGCCTGGAGTGTTCAGACAGCAAATTCACCCCTCCACTTT
TRBJ2-3,14,TRBV6-2/TRBV6-3,TRBD1,NA,CASSDRVATDTQYF,TGTGCCAGCAGTGACAGGGTAGCAACAGATACGCAGTATTTT
TRBJ2-3,16,TRBV7-8,NA,NA,CASSGRVALPPDTQYF,TGTGCCAGCAGCGGTCGGGTGGCCCTCCCTCCGGATACGCAGTATTTT
TRBJ1-2,11,TRBV28,NA,NA,CASSPNYGYTF,TGTGCCAGCAGCCCGAACTATGGCTACACCTTC
TRBJ2-7,15,TRBV7-2,TRBD1,once,CASSKTGGASYEQYF,TGTGCCAGCAGCAAAACAGGGGGCGCCTCCTACGAGCAGTACTTC
TRBJ2-3,14,TRBV29-1,TRBD2,NA,CSVEASGITDTQYF,TGCAGCGTTGAAGCTAGCGGTATCACAGATACGCAGTATTTT
TRBJ1-1,15,TRBV4-1,TRBD1,NA,CASRRQGAGFTEAFF,TGCGCCAGCAGGAGACAGGGGGCGGGTTTCACTGAAGCTTTCTTT
TRBJ1-1,14,TRBV7-2,NA,NA,CASSLATGNTEAFF,TGTGCCAGCAGCTTAGCCACAGGGAACACTGAAGCTTTCTTT
TRBJ1-3,15,TRBV5-1,NA,NA,CASSLGGRVENTIYF,TGCGCCAGCAGCTTGGGAGGGAGAGTGGAGAACACCATATATTTT
TRBJ1-2,12,TRBV6-2/TRBV6-3,NA,once,CASSSQPTLPAF,TGTGCCAGCAGTTCTCAACCAACACTACCGGCCTTC
TRBJ2-1,16,TRBV5-1,TRBD2,NA,CASSSGGFSSYNEQFF,TGCGCCAGCAGCTCGGGAGGCTTCAGCTCCTACAATGAGCAGTTCTTC
TRBJ1-2,13,TRBV5-1,NA,NA,CASSLGGSYGYTF,TGCGCCAGCAGCTTGGGCGGGAGCTATGGCTACACCTTC
TRBJ2-3,14,TRBV7-3,NA,NA,CASSLGPGTDTQYF,TGTGCCAGCAGCTTAGGGCCCGGCACAGATACGCAGTATTTT
TRBJ2-1,11,TRBV28,NA,NA,CASILEDEQFF,TGTGCCAGCATCTTAGAGGATGAGCAGTTCTTC
TRBJ1-1,15,TRBV28,TRBD1,NA,CASSRQGAVRPEAFF,TGTGCCAGCAGTCGACAGGGGGCTGTCCGGCCTGAAGCTTTCTTT
TRBJ1-1,14,TRBV19,TRBD1,NA,CASRKTGARAEAFF,TGTGCCAGTAGAAAGACAGGGGCGAGAGCTGAAGCTTTCTTT
TRBJ2-2,16,TRBV19,TRBD1,once,CASTITTGANTGELFF,TGTGCCAGTACCATCACGACAGGGGCGAACACCGGGGAGCTGTTTTTT
TRBJ2-2,15,TRBV5-4,NA,NA,CASSLAQKNTGELFF,TGTGCCAGCAGCTTGGCACAGAAGAACACCGGGGAGCTGTTTTTT